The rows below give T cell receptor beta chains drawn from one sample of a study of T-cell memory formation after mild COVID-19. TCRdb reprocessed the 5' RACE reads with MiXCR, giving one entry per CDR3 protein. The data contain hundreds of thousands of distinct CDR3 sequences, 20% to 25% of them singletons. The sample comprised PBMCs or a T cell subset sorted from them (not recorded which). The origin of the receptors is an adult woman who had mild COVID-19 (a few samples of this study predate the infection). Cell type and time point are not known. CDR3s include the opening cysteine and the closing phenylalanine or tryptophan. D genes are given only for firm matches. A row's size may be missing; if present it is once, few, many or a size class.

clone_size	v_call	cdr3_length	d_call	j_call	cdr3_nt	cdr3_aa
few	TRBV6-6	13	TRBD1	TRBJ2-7	TGTGCCAGCACCGGACAGGGAAAGGTCGCGCAGTACTTC	CASTGQGKVAQYF
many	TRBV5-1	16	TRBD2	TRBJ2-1	TGCGCCAGCAGCCAATACGTTGGCGGGAGTGGCAATGAGCAGTTCTTC	CASSQYVGGSGNEQFF
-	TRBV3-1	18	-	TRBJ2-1	TGTGCCAGCAGCCCCCTAAGTCAGCCAGCGAGCTCCTACAATGAGCAGTTCTTC	CASSPLSQPASSYNEQFF
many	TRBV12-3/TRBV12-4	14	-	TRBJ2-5	TGTGCCAGCAGTTTGAGGACTGGAGGAGAGACCCAGTACTTC	CASSLRTGGETQYF
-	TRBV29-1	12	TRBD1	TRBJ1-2	TGCAGCGGCGGGGGACAGGGATACGGCTACACCTTC	CSGGGQGYGYTF
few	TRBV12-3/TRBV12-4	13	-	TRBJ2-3	TGTGCCAGCACTCCGGGCGCGACAGATACGCAGTATTTT	CASTPGATDTQYF
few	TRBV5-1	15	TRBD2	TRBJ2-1	TGCGCCAGCAGCTTGGATCCTAGCGGCTACAATGAGCAGTTCTTC	CASSLDPSGYNEQFF
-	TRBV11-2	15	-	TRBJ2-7	TGTGCCAGCAGCTTAGTATCAGGGCCCTCCTACGAGCAGTACTTC	CASSLVSGPSYEQYF
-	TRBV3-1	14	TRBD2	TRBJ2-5	TGTGCCAGCAGGTTGAGCGGGACCCAAGAGACCCAGTACTTC	CASRLSGTQETQYF
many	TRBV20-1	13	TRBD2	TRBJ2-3	TGCAGTGCTATACCTAGCGGGAGAGATACGCAGTATTTT	CSAIPSGRDTQYF
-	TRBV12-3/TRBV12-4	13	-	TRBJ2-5	TGTGCCAGCAGCGGGGCCCTCTCAGAGACCCAGTACTTC	CASSGALSETQYF
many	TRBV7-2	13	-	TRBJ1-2	TGTGCCAGCTCGCTGCGGGGGGACTATGGCTACACCTTC	CASSLRGDYGYTF
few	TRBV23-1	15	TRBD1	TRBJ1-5	TGCGCCAGCACTCCGGACAGGGCGAGCAATCAGCCCCAGCATTTT	CASTPDRASNQPQHF
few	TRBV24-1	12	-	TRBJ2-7	TGTGCCACCAGCAGGGGATCCTACGAGCAGTACTTC	CATSRGSYEQYF
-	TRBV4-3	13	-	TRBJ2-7	TGCGCCAGCAGCCTCACGAGGACCTACGAGCAGTACTTC	CASSLTRTYEQYF
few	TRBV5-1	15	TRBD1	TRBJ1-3	TGCGCCAGCAGACGTTCACAGGGGTCTGGAAACACCATATATTTT	CASRRSQGSGNTIYF
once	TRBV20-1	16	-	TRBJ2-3	TGCAGTGCTGCCGCCGGGACCCCAGGCAGCACAGATACGCAGTATTTT	CSAAAGTPGSTDTQYF
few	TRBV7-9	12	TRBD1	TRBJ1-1	TGTGCCAGCGGGGGACAGACGCCTGAAGCTTTCTTT	CASGGQTPEAFF
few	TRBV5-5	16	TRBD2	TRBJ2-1	TGTGCCAGCAGCTTGGGAGGTAGCGGGCGGAACAATGAGCAGTTCTTC	CASSLGGSGRNNEQFF
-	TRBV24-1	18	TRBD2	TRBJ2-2	TGTGCCACCAGTGAACCCTCTACTAGCGGGATCAGAACCGGGGAGCTGTTTTTT	CATSEPSTSGIRTGELFF
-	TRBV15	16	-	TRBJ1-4	TGTGCCACCAGCAGAGTCGGTTGGGGCATTGAGGAAAAACTGTTTTTT	CATSRVGWGIEEKLFF
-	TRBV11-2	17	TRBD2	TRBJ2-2	TGTGCCAGCAGCCTCGGACTAGCGGGAGCGATTACCGGGGAGCTGTTTTTT	CASSLGLAGAITGELFF
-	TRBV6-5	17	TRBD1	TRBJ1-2	TGTGCCAGCAGTACCACAGGGGGCGAGGGTCGGGGCTATGGCTACACCTTC	CASSTTGGEGRGYGYTF
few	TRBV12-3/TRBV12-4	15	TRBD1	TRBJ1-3	TGTGCCAGCAGTATGACAGGGGCCTCTGGAAACACCATATATTTT	CASSMTGASGNTIYF
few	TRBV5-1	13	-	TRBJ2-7	TGCGCCAGCAGCTTGAGTGTCGACTACGAGCAGTACTTC	CASSLSVDYEQYF
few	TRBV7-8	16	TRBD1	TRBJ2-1	TGTGCCAGCAGCCCCCGAGGGACAGGGCTTTCCAATGAGCAGTTCTTC	CASSPRGTGLSNEQFF
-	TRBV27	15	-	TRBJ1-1	TGTGCCAGCAGTTTATATGCGAGGCAGGGGAGTAAAGCTTTCTTT	CASSLYARQGSKAFF
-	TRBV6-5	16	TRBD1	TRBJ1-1	TGTGCCAGCAGTTACGCCTGGACAGGGGGGAACACTGAAGCTTTCTTT	CASSYAWTGGNTEAFF
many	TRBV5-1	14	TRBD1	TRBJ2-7	TGCGCCAGCAGCTGGGGACAGGGAACCAGCGAGCAGTACTTC	CASSWGQGTSEQYF
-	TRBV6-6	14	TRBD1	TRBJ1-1	TGTGCCAGCTGGATGAAGGGGGCGGTCACTGAAGCTTTCTTT	CASWMKGAVTEAFF
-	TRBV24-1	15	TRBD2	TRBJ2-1	TGTGCCACCCAATTAGCGGGGGGCGGGCGGAATGAGCAGTTCTTC	CATQLAGGGRNEQFF
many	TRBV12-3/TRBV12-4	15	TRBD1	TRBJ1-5	TGTGCCAGCAGCCGGACAGGAGATAGCAATCAGCCCCAGCATTTT	CASSRTGDSNQPQHF
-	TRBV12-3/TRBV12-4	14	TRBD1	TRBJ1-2	TGTGCCAGCAGTTTAGGTGACAGGGCCTATGGCTACACCTTC	CASSLGDRAYGYTF
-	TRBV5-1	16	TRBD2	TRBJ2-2	TGCGCCAGCAGCTTGGTAACTAGCGGGAACACCGGGGAGCTGTTTTTT	CASSLVTSGNTGELFF
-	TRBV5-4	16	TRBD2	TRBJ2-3	TGTGCCAGCCTTAAGACTAGCGGGGGTAGCACAGATACGCAGTATTTT	CASLKTSGGSTDTQYF
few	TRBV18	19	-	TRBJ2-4	TGTGCCAGCTCACCACCGATGAGAGCCGGGAGTTTGACCAAAAACATTCAGTACTTC	CASSPPMRAGSLTKNIQYF
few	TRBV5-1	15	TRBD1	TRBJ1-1	TGCGCCAGCAGCTTTGTACAGGGGGCTCTGACTGAAGCTTTCTTT	CASSFVQGALTEAFF
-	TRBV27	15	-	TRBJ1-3	TGTGCCAGCAGTTTACAGGGAGGCGGTGGAAACACCATATATTTT	CASSLQGGGGNTIYF
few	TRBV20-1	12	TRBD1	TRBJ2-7	TGCAGTGCGGACAGGGGGGTCTACGAGCAGTACTTC	CSADRGVYEQYF
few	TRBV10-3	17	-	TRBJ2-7	TGTGCCATCAGTGAGGGTAGTGGAGCAGGGCGAGCCTACGAGCAGTACTTC	CAISEGSGAGRAYEQYF
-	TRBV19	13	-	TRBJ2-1	TGTGCCAGTAGCCCCCGGCACTTAGATGAGCAGTTCTTC	CASSPRHLDEQFF
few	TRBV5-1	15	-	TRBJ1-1	TGCGCCAGCAGCTTTGGTCGGGGGGGGAACACTGAAGCTTTCTTT	CASSFGRGGNTEAFF
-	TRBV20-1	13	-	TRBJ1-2	TGCAGTGCTAGAGATTCTTCTACCCTAGGCTACACCTTC	CSARDSSTLGYTF
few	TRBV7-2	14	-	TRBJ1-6	TGTGCCAGCAGCCAAACGGGAATTAATTCACCCCTCCACTTT	CASSQTGINSPLHF
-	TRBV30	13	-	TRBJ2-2	TGTGCCTGGAGTGTACAAATCACCGGGGAGCTGTTTTTT	CAWSVQITGELFF
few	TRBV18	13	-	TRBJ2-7	TGTGCCAGCTCACCTCGGACTCAGGGTGAGCAGTACTTC	CASSPRTQGEQYF